A single sample is the source of the 8 T cell receptor beta chains below, sequenced in a study of T cells in Graves' hyperthyroidism and ophthalmopathy. The TCR beta CDR3 regions underwent amplification using RNA transcripts as the source. RT-PCR in the first round (using the HTBI primer set) targeted the TCR CDR3. A single record per CDR3 protein comes from TCRdb applying MiXCR to the multiplex PCR reads. The table shows some 600,000 distinct CDR3 sequences, with 14% occurring only once. Sequencing was carried out using blood. The receptors originated from a woman younger than 45 with Graves' hyperthyroidism that later progressed to Graves' ophthalmopathy.

This clonotype was counted at least ten times. The chain uses TRBV24-1 and TRBJ2-2; the match to TRBD2 covers 9 bases. Germline V lookup: CDR1 KGHDR, CDR2 SFDVKD. This CDR3 has 17 residues. After removal of 4 bases from V and 7 bases from J, the junction contained 12 bases not matched to a gene. The CDR3 coding sequence is TGTGCCACCAGTGACCAAAAGACTAGCGGCGTTCGCGGGGAGCTGTTTTTT. Residues: CATSDQKTSGVRGELFF.

Worth noting for this clonotype: A single base separates this from a much larger clone, so it may be a read error. The gene calls are TRBV6-1 and TRBJ1-1, with D unclear. Germline CDR1 MNHNS, CDR2 SASEGT. CDR3 size: 13 residues. For the CDR3, the DNA is TGTGCCAGCAGTGACGCCCGGAACACTGAAGTTTTCTTT. Its translation: CASSDARNTEVFF.

Ten or more counts support this clonotype. This sequence joins TRBV27 and TRBJ2-7, with TRBD1 identical over 10 bases. The germline V gene has CDR1 MNHEY and CDR2 SMNVEV (reference sequence). The CDR3 runs 14 residues. With 5 bases clipped from V and 7 bases from J, the junction kept 8 bases outside the gene matches. The CDR3 nucleotides read TGTGCCAGCAGTAGGCCGGGACAGGGGTGGGAGCAGTACTTC. It encodes CASSRPGQGWEQYF.

This clonotype was seen a few times. The genes are TRBV7-9 and TRBJ2-2; D could derive from TRBD1 or TRBD2 (5 bases each). Germline V lookup: CDR1 SEHNR, CDR2 FQNEAQ (reference sequence). The CDR3 has 15 amino acids. V was clipped by 0 bases and J by 3 bases, with 8 bases between them. CDR3 residues: CASSLARGDTGELFF. The DNA for the CDR3 is TGTGCCAGCAGCTTAGCGCGAGGGGACACCGGGGAGCTGTTTTTT.

This clonotype occurred a few times. This may come from a read error, since a much larger clone is one base off. The V gene is TRBV20-1, the J gene TRBJ2-7, with a weak D call TRBD1 (6 bases). Germline V CDR1 and CDR2: DFQATT, SNEGSKA (reference sequence). CDR3 length equals 14 residues. With 5 bases removed from V and 6 bases from J, the gap between germline ends came to 20 bases. The CDR3 region has the DNA TGCAGTGCTCCGGTCGGCGCAGGGGACCTCGAGCAGTACTTC. Its protein is CSAPVGAGDLEQYF.

This clonotype was counted ten times or more. Here the CDR3 reads CASTYNTKPYNEQFF. Here the CDR3 DNA reads TGTGCCAGCACCTATAACACCAAACCCTACAATGAGCAGTTCTTC. The J gene is TRBJ2-1, the V gene TRBV2; D unresolved. The germline V gene encodes CDR1 SNHLY and CDR2 FYNNEI. The germline V and J ends were trimmed by 7 bases and 2 bases, with 15 bases remaining between them. This CDR3 is built from 15 residues.

This clonotype has only a few counts. The gene calls are TRBV4-3 and TRBJ2-1, with 10 bases identical to TRBD2. Germline CDR1 LGHNA, CDR2 YSLEER. This CDR3 is built from 17 residues. With 0 bases clipped from V and 7 bases from J, the junction kept 9 bases outside the gene matches. The CDR3 region is CASSQEAFGLAANEQFF. The CDR3 DNA is TGCGCCAGCAGCCAAGAAGCATTTGGACTAGCGGCGAATGAGCAGTTCTTC.

This clonotype was detected many times. This rearrangement joins TRBV11-2 to TRBJ2-1; D not certain. V was pared by 1 base and J by 7 bases, with 11 bases between. Germline CDR1 and CDR2: SGHAT and FQNNGV. The CDR3 totals 14 residues. Here the CDR3 DNA reads TGTGCCAGCAGCTTAGCATTCACGGAGAATGAGCAGTTCTTC. The encoded protein is CASSLAFTENEQFF.